This TCR beta chain was identified in a study of naive and memory T cell subsets. The study, taken as a whole, reports: Naive repertoires, especially CD8, held a few larger clonotypes, possibly memory cells re-expressing CD45RA.

Alpha and beta libraries were amplified separately from the second PCR onward. Four subsets defined by CD45RA and CD27 were sorted after CD3, CD4, CD8 and live/dead staining. The beta constant-region primer was an equimolar mix of two oligonucleotides covering TRBC1 and TRBC2. The ligated cDNA underwent four PCR rounds using SP2 and nested alpha and beta constant-region primers. TCRdb re-derived calls from the UMI-ligation and nested PCR reads in MiXCR, one entry per CDR3 protein. The table records 98,000 or so distinct CDR3 sequences, about 10% of them present only once. The germline CDR1 and CDR2 sequences are SGHTA and FQGNSA. The CDR3 has 16 amino acids. V lost 2 bases to trimming and J lost 1 base, with 14 bases between them. This clonotype was detected ten times or more. Its specificity is not known.

The source material was naive CD4+ T cells from blood. This TCR derives from a human donor in good health. V is TRBV7-2 and J is TRBJ1-1; D not certain. Written as DNA, the CDR3 is TGTGCCAGCAGCTTAAGGCACTCCAACTGGAACACTGAAGCTTTCTTT. Its translation is CASSLRHSNWNTEAFF.